The clone carrying this TCR beta chain occurred many times. It was RNA transcripts that yielded the amplified TCR beta CDR3 regions. The TCR CDR3 first-round RT-PCR relied on the HTBI primer set. TCRdb re-analysed the multiplex PCR reads in MiXCR, keeping a single row per CDR3 protein. Here the sample spans about half a million distinct CDR3 sequences, under 25% being singletons. The data stem from a study of T cells in Graves' hyperthyroidism and ophthalmopathy. Between the trimmed V and J ends, which lost 3 bases and 3 bases, there was a span of 9 bases. Per the germline V gene, CDR1 is SGHAT and CDR2 is FQNNGV. This CDR3 is built from 13 residues.

The receptor's source is a young man with Graves' hyperthyroidism. The chain recombines TRBV11-2 with TRBJ2-7, with unresolved D. The sequenced sample was blood. Here the CDR3 reads CASSFVQFYEQYF. The CDR3 nucleotides are TGTGCCAGCAGCTTCGTCCAGTTCTACGAGCAGTACTTC.